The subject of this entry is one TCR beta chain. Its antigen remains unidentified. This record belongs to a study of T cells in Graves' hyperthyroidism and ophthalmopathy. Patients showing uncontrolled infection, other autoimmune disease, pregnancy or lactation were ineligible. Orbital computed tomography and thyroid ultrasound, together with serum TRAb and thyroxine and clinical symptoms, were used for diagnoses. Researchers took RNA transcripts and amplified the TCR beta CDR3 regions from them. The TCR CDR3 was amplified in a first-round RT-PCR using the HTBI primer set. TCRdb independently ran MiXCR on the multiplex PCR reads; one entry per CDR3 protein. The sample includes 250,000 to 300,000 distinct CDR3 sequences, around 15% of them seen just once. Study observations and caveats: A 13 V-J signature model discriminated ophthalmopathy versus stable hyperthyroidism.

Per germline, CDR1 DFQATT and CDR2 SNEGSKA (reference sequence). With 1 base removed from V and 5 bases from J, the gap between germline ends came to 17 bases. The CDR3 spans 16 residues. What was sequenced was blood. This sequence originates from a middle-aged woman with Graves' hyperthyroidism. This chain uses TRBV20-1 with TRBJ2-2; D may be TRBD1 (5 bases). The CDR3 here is CSARGQPTFLTGELFF. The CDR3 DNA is TGCAGTGCTAGAGGACAGCCAACTTTTCTTACCGGGGAGCTGTTTTTT.